This T cell receptor (beta chain) was retrieved from a study of cytomegalovirus exposure and HLA in healthy donors. Study-wide points: In presence/absence analyses, roughly uniform sequencing depth across donors was assumed. High sensitivity and specificity were reportedly achieved when the classifier diagnosed cytomegalovirus status. Owing to their indistinguishability, certain V segments, notably TRBV6-2 and TRBV6-3, were excluded.

With 8 bases clipped from V and 6 bases from J, the junction kept 5 bases outside the gene matches. Germline V gene sequence: CDR1 SGDLS, CDR2 YYNGEE. There are 13 residues in the CDR3. With 60 Vbeta and 13 Jbeta primers, the PCR was carried out. This table comes from immunoSEQ multiplex PCR, and its TCRdb copy is limited to in-frame clones, with some not included. The sample consists of some 60,000 clones, approximately 83% of them appearing once. Donors consisted of healthy bone marrow donors. Concerning this clone: Its antigen is currently unknown.

The genes are TRBV9 and TRBJ2-7; 13 bases agree with TRBD2. The material sequenced was PBMCs. The sequence was collected from a human donor in good health. The CDR3 protein is CASSGLAGSEQYF. The CDR3, as DNA: TGTGCCAGTTCGGGACTAGCGGGAAGCGAGCAGTACTTC.